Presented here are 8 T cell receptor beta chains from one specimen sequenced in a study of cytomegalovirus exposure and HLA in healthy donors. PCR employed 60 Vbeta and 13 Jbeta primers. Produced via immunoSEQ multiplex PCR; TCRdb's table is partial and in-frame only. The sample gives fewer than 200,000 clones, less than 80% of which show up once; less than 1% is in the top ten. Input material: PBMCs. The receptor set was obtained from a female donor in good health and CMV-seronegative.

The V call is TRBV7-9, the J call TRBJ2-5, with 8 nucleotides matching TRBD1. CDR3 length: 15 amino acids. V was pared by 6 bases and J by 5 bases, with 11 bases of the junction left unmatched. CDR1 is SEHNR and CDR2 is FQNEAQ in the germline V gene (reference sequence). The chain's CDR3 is CASSLTAGGVETQYF. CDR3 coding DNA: TGTGCCAGCAGTCTTACAGCAGGGGGCGTCGAGACCCAGTACTTC.

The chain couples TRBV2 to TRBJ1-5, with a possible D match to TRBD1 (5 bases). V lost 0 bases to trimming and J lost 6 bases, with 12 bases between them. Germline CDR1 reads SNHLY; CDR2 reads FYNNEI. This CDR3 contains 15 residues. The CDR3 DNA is TGTGCCAGCAGTGAAGCGATGGCAGGGCGTCAGCCCCAGCATTTT. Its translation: CASSEAMAGRQPQHF.

The CDR3 sequence: CASGKAGSQGPEKLFF. In DNA form, the CDR3 reads TGCGCCAGCGGGAAAGCGGGGAGCCAGGGACCCGAAAAACTGTTTTTT. J is TRBJ1-4 and V is TRBV4-1, with D perhaps TRBD1 (5 bases). CDR3 length: 16 amino acids. From germline, CDR1 is MGHRA and CDR2 YSYEKL. Trimming stripped 8 bases from V and 8 bases from J, with 24 bases between.

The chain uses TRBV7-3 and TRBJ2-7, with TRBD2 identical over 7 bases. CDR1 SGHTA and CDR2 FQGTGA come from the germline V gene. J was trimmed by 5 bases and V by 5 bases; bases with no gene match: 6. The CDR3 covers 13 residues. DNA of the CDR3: TGTGCCAGCAGCCACATAAGCGGGGACGAGCAGTACTTC. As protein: CASSHISGDEQYF.

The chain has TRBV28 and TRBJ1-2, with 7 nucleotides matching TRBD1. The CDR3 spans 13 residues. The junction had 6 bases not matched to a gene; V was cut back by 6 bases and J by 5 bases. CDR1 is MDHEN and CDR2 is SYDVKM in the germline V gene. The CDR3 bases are TGTGCCAGCAGATTAGGACAGGAATATGGCTACACCTTC. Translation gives CASRLGQEYGYTF.

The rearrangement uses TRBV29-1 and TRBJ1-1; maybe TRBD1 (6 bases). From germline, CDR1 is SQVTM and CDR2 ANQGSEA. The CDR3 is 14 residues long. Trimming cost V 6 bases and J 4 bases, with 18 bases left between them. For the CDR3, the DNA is TGCAGCGTAACACAGGGTATTGTACGCACTGAAGCTTTCTTT. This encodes CSVTQGIVRTEAFF.

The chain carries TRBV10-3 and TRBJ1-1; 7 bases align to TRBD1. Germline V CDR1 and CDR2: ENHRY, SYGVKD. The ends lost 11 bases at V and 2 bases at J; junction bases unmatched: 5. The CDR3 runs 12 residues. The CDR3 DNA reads TGTGCCGTAAGGACAGGCAACACTGAAGCTTTCTTT. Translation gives CAVRTGNTEAFF.

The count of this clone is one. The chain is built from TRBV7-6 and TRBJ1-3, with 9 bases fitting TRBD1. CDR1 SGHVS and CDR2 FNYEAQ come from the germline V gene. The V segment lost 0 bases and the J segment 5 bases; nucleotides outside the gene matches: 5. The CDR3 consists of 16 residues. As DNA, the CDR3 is TGTGCCAGCAGCTTAGCGATGGGACAGGGAAGAAACACCATATATTTT. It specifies CASSLAMGQGRNTIYF.